This T cell receptor (beta chain) was identified during a study of T cell responses to AZD1222 COVID-19 vaccine. Method: immunoSEQ multiplex PCR; TCRdb's copy keeps in-frame clones and lacks some. The sample carries some 180,000 clones, 85% to 95% recorded once. Germline V gives CDR1 SGDLS, CDR2 YYNGEE. CDR3 length: 16 amino acids. Between the trimmed V and J ends, which lost 4 bases and 4 bases, there was a span of 20 bases. The genes are TRBV9 and TRBJ1-2; maybe TRBD1 (6 bases). Source: peripheral blood, taken 28 days after the second dose of the MenACWY control vaccine. The TCR originated in an adult who received the MenACWY meningococcal vaccine as a control. The CDR3 spells CASSSRGGLTGYGYTF. The CDR3 DNA reads TGTGCCAGCAGCTCCCGGGGCGGACTGACAGGCTATGGCTACACCTTC.